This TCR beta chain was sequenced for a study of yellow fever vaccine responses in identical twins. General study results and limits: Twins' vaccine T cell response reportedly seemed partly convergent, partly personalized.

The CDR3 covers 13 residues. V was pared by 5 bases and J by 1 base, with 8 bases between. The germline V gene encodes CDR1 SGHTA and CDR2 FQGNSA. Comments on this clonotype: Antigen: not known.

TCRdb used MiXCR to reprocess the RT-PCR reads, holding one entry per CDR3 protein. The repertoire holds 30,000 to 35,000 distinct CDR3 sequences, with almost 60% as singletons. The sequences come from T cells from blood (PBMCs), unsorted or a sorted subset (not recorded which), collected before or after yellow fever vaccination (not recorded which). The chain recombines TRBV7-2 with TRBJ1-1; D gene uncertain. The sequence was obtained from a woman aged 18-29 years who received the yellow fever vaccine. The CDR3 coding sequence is TGTGCCAGCAGCCTATGGTGGAACACTGAAGCTTTCTTT. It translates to CASSLWWNTEAFF.